Shown below are 22 T cell receptor beta chains from a single sample sequenced in a study of CD8+CD57+ T cells in acquired aplastic anemia. Genomic DNA provided the template from which TCR beta VDJ and CDR3 profiles were obtained. One entry per CDR3 protein, called by TCRdb with MiXCR from the reads. The repertoire includes roughly 180,000 distinct CDR3 sequences, 45% to 60% of them detected once, and 13% sits in the top ten. Sequencing was done on patients that had shown CD8+CD57+ cell expansion by flow cytometry. Sequenced sample: sorted CD4+, CD8+, or CD8+CD57+ T cells (not recorded which) from PBMCs. These receptors all come from a human donor with aplastic anemia.

The V call is TRBV19, the J call TRBJ2-3; no definite D call. The CDR3 is made up of 15 amino acids. V was trimmed by 1 base and J by 3 bases, leaving 11 bases between them. The germline CDR1 and CDR2 sequences are LNHDA and SQIVND (reference sequence). This chain's CDR3 is CASSIGARVTDTQYF. CDR3 bases: TGTGCCAGTAGTATAGGGGCTAGGGTGACAGATACGCAGTATTTT.

The V and J genes are TRBV24-1 and TRBJ2-7, with 8 bases identical to TRBD1. Germline V gives CDR1 KGHDR, CDR2 SFDVKD. V was clipped by 4 bases and J by 5 bases; unmatched bases: 12. CDR3 length: 16 amino acids. Written as DNA, the CDR3 is TGTGCCACCAGTGACCGGACAGGGAATGTTTCGGACGAGCAGTACTTC. Translated, it gives CATSDRTGNVSDEQYF.

Comments on this clonotype: With a much larger clone just one base away, this may be a read error. The J gene is TRBJ1-6, the V gene TRBV6-5; no clear D. The germline V gene encodes CDR1 MNHEY and CDR2 SVGAGI. There are 15 residues in the CDR3. CDR3 protein: CASSLKHSYNPPLHF. CDR3 bases: TGTGCCAGCAGTTTGAAGCACTCCTATAATCCACCCCTCCACTTT.

This sequence joins TRBV7-6 and TRBJ2-3; D tentatively fits TRBD1 or TRBD2 (5 bases each). Germline assignment: CDR1 SGHVS and CDR2 FNYEAQ. The V gene lost 0 bases and the J gene lost 4 bases, with 8 bases spanning the gap. This CDR3 is built from 14 residues. The CDR3 sequence: CASSLAGPADTQYF. The CDR3 nucleotides read TGTGCCAGCAGCTTAGCGGGACCGGCAGATACGCAGTATTTT.

Only a few counts were recorded for this clonotype. V is TRBV7-6 and J is TRBJ2-5; 8 bases are shared with TRBD2. CDR1 SGHVS and CDR2 FNYEAQ come from the germline V gene. CDR3 length: 13 amino acids. V was clipped by 1 base and J by 7 bases; unmatched bases: 2. CDR3 amino acids: CASSLGAGGTQYF. CDR3 in DNA: TGTGCCAGCAGCTTAGGGGCGGGGGGGACCCAGTACTTC.

A few counts support this clonotype. The chain couples TRBV30 to TRBJ1-3; 7 bases map to TRBD1. The V gene's germline CDR1 is GTSNPN and CDR2 SVGIG (reference sequence). The CDR3 has 13 amino acids. J gave up 3 bases and V 4 bases, and 3 bases lay outside the gene matches. The CDR3, as DNA: TGTGCCTGGACCCGACAGGGTGGAAACACCATATATTTT. It codes for CAWTRQGGNTIYF.

V gene TRBV10-1 combines with J gene TRBJ2-3; a weak D match, TRBD1 (5 bases). This CDR3 spans 17 amino acids. Germline CDR1 is WNHNN and CDR2 is SYGVQD (reference sequence). The V end was cut by 0 bases, the J end by 2 bases, with 15 bases between. As DNA, the CDR3 is TGCGCCAGCAGTGAGTCCGTATCGACAGTTTACACAGATACGCAGTATTTT. Translating it yields CASSESVSTVYTDTQYF.

The genes are TRBV2 and TRBJ2-1, with no clear D. This CDR3 is built from 12 residues. Per germline, CDR1 SNHLY and CDR2 FYNNEI. V lost 6 bases, J lost 8 bases, and 11 bases lay in between. CDR3: CASSRVGDEQFF. DNA of the CDR3: TGTGCCAGCAGCCGAGTTGGAGATGAGCAGTTCTTC.

This clonotype was counted many times. The chain uses TRBV6-1 and TRBJ2-3; TRBD1 agrees at 10 bases. This CDR3 is 17 amino acids long. In germline, CDR1 is MNHNS, CDR2 SASEGT. Unmatched junction bases numbered 14, after V lost 7 bases and J lost 4 bases. The CDR3 is CASKKTGGAGLADTQYF. As DNA, the CDR3 is TGTGCCAGCAAGAAGACAGGGGGCGCAGGGTTGGCAGATACGCAGTATTTT.

J is TRBJ1-2 and V is TRBV2; the D is unclear. CDR1 and CDR2 (germline): SNHLY, FYNNEI. Trimming left V 4 bases short and J 8 bases short, with 8 bases between. The length of the CDR3 is 11 residues. The CDR3 here is CASSVKGGYTF. The CDR3 DNA follows: TGTGCCAGCAGTGTGAAGGGAGGCTACACCTTC.

The chain uses TRBV25-1 and TRBJ2-7; tentatively, D is TRBD1 or TRBD2 (5 bases each). Germline lookup yields CDR1 MGHDK and CDR2 SYGVNS. The CDR3 consists of 14 residues. V was pared by 4 bases and J by 9 bases, with 19 bases between. The CDR3 reads CASSGKIWDHVQYF. In DNA, the CDR3 is TGTGCCAGCAGTGGAAAAATTTGGGACCACGTGCAGTACTTC.

In its sample, this clonotype was seen many times. This sequence joins TRBV20-1 and TRBJ2-1; a possible D gene is TRBD1 (6 bases). This CDR3 is 15 amino acids long. Trimming took off 3 bases at V and 7 bases at J, with 19 bases between the two ends. Germline V gene sequence: CDR1 DFQATT, CDR2 SNEGSKA (reference sequence). CDR3: CSARVTGSSYNEQFF. The DNA of the CDR3 is TGCAGTGCTAGGGTGACAGGCTCCTCTTATAATGAGCAGTTCTTC.

This clonotype was seen many times. The chain links TRBV7-2 to TRBJ1-1, with 7 bases aligning to TRBD1. V dropped 5 bases and J dropped 4; count of bases not matched to a gene: 10. The CDR3 is 15 amino acids. The germline V gene encodes CDR1 SGHTA and CDR2 FQGNSA. This chain's CDR3 is CASSTQTGTSTEAFF. For the CDR3, the DNA is TGTGCCAGCAGCACGCAGACAGGGACGAGCACTGAAGCTTTCTTT.

The table lists this clonotype with many counts. The V gene is TRBV5-1, the J gene TRBJ2-1, with 8 bases fitting TRBD2. The CDR3 totals 16 residues. After removal of 5 bases from V and 5 bases from J, the junction contained 12 bases not matched to a gene. Germline CDR1 and CDR2: SGHRS and YFSETQ. Here the CDR3 reads CASSRGGVSGDNEQFF. CDR3 DNA sequence: TGCGCCAGCAGTCGGGGGGGCGTTAGCGGGGACAATGAGCAGTTCTTC.

This clonotype was detected many times. The chain joins TRBV7-6 to TRBJ2-3; 8 nucleotides match TRBD2. The germline V gene has CDR1 SGHVS and CDR2 FNYEAQ. V trimming: 5 bases; J trimming: 8 bases; junction bases outside the gene matches: 12. The CDR3 sequence is 15 residues long. The CDR3 loop is CASSPRLGREGTQYF. As DNA, the CDR3 is TGTGCCAGCAGCCCCAGACTAGGTCGGGAGGGTACGCAGTATTTT. Together with reference TRBV7-6 and TRBJ2-3, the CDR3 gives the full variable domain: GAGVSQSPRYKVTKRGQDVALRCDPISGHVSLYWYRQALGQGPEFLTYFNYEAQQDKSGLPNDRFSAERPEGSISTLTIQRTEQRDSAMYRCASSPRLGREGTQYFGPGTRLTVL.

This chain uses TRBV2 with TRBJ2-6; D unresolved. This CDR3 spans 15 amino acids. V lost 5 bases, J lost 0 bases, and 8 bases lay in between. The germline V gene encodes CDR1 SNHLY and CDR2 FYNNEI. The CDR3 protein is CASSLSASGANVLTF. The CDR3 DNA reads TGTGCCAGCAGTTTATCCGCCTCTGGGGCCAACGTCCTGACTTTC.

This clonotype has only a few counts. The V and J genes are TRBV11-2 and TRBJ2-5, with 11 nucleotides matching TRBD2. J gave up 2 bases and V 5 bases, and 10 bases lay outside the gene matches. Per the germline V gene, CDR1 is SGHAT and CDR2 is FQNNGV. The CDR3 covers 17 residues. The DNA for the CDR3 is TGTGCCAGCAGCCCCCGGAAACTAGCGGGGGCGCAAGAGACCCAGTACTTC. This sequence encodes CASSPRKLAGAQETQYF.

There are many counts of this clonotype. The rearrangement links TRBV2 to TRBJ2-1, with D possibly matching TRBD2 (5 bases). V was shortened by 6 bases and J by 4 bases, with 10 bases between the two germline ends. The CDR3 is made up of 13 amino acids. Germline-derived CDR1 and CDR2 are SNHLY and FYNNEI. CDR3 loop: CASSVPGYNEQFF. As DNA, the CDR3 is TGTGCCAGCAGCGTCCCGGGGTACAATGAGCAGTTCTTC.

The chain links TRBV15 to TRBJ2-4; D gene ambiguous. Germline V gives CDR1 LNHNV, CDR2 YYDKDF (reference sequence). The ends were cut back, 3 bases at V and 7 bases at J, with 10 bases in the middle. The CDR3 runs to 13 residues. The CDR3 loop reads CATSSPPFNIQYF. The CDR3 nucleotides read TGTGCCACCAGCAGCCCCCCCTTCAACATTCAGTACTTC.

The CDR3 loop reads CASSLIALTDTQYF. DNA for the CDR3: TGTGCCAGCAGTTTAATTGCCCTCACAGATACGCAGTATTTT. The J gene is TRBJ2-3, the V gene TRBV12-3 or TRBV12-4; D unresolved. Trimming took 2 bases from V and 2 from J, leaving 8 bases between them. The CDR3 loop spans 14 amino acids.

Turning to this clonotype: A much larger clone differs by one base, so this may be a read error. The chain combines TRBV19 with TRBJ2-4, with TRBD2 matching over 7 bases. The germline CDR1 and CDR2 sequences are LNHDA and SQIVND (reference sequence). The CDR3 is 13 amino acids. In DNA, the CDR3 is TGTGCCACCCCGATGGGGGGGAAGGACATTCAGTGCTTC. Amino acids: CATPMGGKDIQCF.

This rearrangement joins TRBV2 to TRBJ1-5; 8 bases fit TRBD1. V gave up 8 bases and J gave up 3 bases; unmatched junction bases: 9. This CDR3 spans 15 amino acids. CDR1 and CDR2 (germline): SNHLY, FYNNEI. The CDR3 here is CASLGQGDNNQPQHF. CDR3 bases: TGTGCCAGCCTCGGACAGGGTGATAACAATCAGCCCCAGCATTTT.